What follows are 4 T cell receptor beta chains derived from one specimen sequenced in a study of blood T cell repertoires in COVID-19. Sequenced by immunoSEQ multiplex PCR; TCRdb stores in-frame clones only, minus some. Seen here are around 190,000 clones, 65% to 90% observed once, and the top ten hold about 9.6%. The specimen was peripheral blood. The receptors stem from a man aged 50 to 59 with active or convalescent COVID-19.

V usage is TRBV19 and J usage is TRBJ2-2; TRBD2 matches 8 bases. From germline, CDR1 is LNHDA and CDR2 SQIVND (reference sequence). Trimming cost V 4 bases and J 0 bases; bases outside gene matches: 7. CDR3 length: 17 residues. The CDR3 coding sequence is TGTGCCAGTAGTAAAGCGGGGGCCCTCGCGAACACCGGGGAGCTGTTTTTT. It yields the protein CASSKAGALANTGELFF.

This chain uses TRBV19 with TRBJ2-2, with 8 bases lining up with TRBD1. The CDR3 has 14 amino acids. V lost 9 bases, J lost 0 bases, and 3 bases stayed unmatched. The germline CDR1 and CDR2 sequences are LNHDA and SQIVND (reference sequence). CDR3 loop: CASMGQANTGELFF. In DNA form, the CDR3 reads TGTGCCAGCATGGGACAGGCGAACACCGGGGAGCTGTTTTTT.

The chain employs TRBV19 and TRBJ1-5; D unresolved. Germline V gene data show CDR1 as LNHDA and CDR2 as SQIVND (reference sequence). Trimming took 2 bases from V and 0 from J, leaving 5 bases between them. The CDR3 spans 14 residues. CDR3 region: CASSITVSNQPQHF. CDR3 in DNA: TGTGCCAGTAGTATAACAGTTAGCAATCAGCCCCAGCATTTT.

This chain links TRBV18 with TRBJ1-5; D gene unclear. With 3 bases removed from V and 6 bases from J, the gap between germline ends came to 15 bases. CDR1 and CDR2 (germline): KGHSH, LQKENI. The CDR3 spans 15 residues. CDR3 amino acids: CASSPNGGSSQPQHF. The CDR3 nucleotides read TGTGCCAGCTCACCGAATGGAGGATCTAGTCAGCCCCAGCATTTT.